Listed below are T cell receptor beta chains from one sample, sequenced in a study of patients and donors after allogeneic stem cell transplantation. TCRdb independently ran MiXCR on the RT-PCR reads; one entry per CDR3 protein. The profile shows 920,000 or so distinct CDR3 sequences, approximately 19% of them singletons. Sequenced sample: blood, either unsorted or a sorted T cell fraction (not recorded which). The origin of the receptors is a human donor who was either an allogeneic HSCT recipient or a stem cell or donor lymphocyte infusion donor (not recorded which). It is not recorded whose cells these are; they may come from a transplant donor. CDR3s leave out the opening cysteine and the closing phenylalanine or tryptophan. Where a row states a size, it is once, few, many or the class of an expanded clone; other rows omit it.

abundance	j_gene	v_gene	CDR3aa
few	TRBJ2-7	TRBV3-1	ASSQVLNSYEQY
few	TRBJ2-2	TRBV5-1	ASSLQGLPGELF
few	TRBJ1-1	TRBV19	ASSIDPALSAF
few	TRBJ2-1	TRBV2	ASREPQNQGIMDEQF
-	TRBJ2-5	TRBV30	AWSVRRGLETQY
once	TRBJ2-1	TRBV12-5	ASDLSGRDRNEQF
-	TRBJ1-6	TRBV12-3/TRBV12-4	ASSSGWNSPLH
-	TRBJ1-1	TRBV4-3	ASSQLSTDTEAF
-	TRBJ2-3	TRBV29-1	RVAPGLAGGADTQY
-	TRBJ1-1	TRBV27	ASTNYREAF
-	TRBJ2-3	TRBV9	ASSVALLLRGGTDTQY
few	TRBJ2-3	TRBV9	ASSVAPGQGLY
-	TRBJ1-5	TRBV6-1	ASYPGQGNQPQH
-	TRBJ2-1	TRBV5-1	ASSLAGQVRRNEQF
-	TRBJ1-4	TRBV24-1	ATSGSSGGSNEKLF
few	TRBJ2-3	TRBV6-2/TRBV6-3	ASTLPAPAQY
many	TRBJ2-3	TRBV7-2	ASSLGSSGGDTQY
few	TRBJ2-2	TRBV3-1	ASSHPGSNTGELF
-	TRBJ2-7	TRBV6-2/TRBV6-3	ASSSQGVGHEQY
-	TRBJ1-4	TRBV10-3	AISEVRTGASNEKLF
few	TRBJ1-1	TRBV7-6	ASSAGGENTEAF
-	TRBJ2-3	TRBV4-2	ASSQGGSGPSSTDTQY
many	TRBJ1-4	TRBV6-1	ASSVGQGALANEKLF
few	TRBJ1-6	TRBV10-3	AISEGGNNSPLH
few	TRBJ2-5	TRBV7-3	ASSPGASETQY
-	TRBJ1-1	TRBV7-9	ASSRGNNTEAF
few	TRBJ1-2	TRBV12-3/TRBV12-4	ASSKVGTLIPPNYGYT
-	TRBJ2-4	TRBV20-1	SARTSGGHKNIQY
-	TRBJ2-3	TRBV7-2	ASSLSRGASDTQY
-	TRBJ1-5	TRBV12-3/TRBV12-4	ASTTSWGSNQPQH
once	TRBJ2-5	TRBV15	ATSQRGAGVETQY
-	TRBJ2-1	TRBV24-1	ATSDPPGTSGTSYNEQF
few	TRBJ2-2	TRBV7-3	ASSLNGRALGTGELF
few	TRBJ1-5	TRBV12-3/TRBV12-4	ASRGLGGQPQH
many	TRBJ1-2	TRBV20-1	STVNREGGYGYT
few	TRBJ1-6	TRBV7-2	ASSGQYNSPLH